These 15 T cell receptor beta chains originate from one sample sequenced in a study of graft-versus-host responses after intestinal transplantation. Sequencing was performed with immunoSEQ multiplex PCR; in TCRdb, only in-frame clones are kept and a portion is missing. The data contain about 120,000 clones, about 93% of them singletons. Their cognate antigens are unknown. The sequencing here drew on unstimulated CD8+ T cells sorted from spleen or lymph node cells, taken before intestinal transplant. The receptors shown here come from a human donor who received an intestinal transplant.

CDR3 coding DNA: TGTGCCAGCAGCTACGGACTAGCGGGAGGAGAGCAGTACTTC. Translating gives CASSYGLAGGEQYF. The chain uses TRBV5-5 and TRBJ2-7; 14 bases line up with TRBD2. Germline V gene data show CDR1 as SGHKS and CDR2 as YYEKEE (reference sequence). This CDR3 contains 14 residues. V trimming: 3 bases; J trimming: 7 bases; junction bases outside the gene matches: 3.

The rearrangement joins TRBV13 to TRBJ1-3, with D possibly matching TRBD1 (6 bases). The CDR3 is made up of 14 amino acids. Per germline, CDR1 PRHDT and CDR2 FYEKMQ (reference sequence). V was trimmed by 5 bases and J by 4 bases, leaving 12 bases between them. This CDR3 is CASSRRGIGNTIYF. Here the CDR3 DNA reads TGTGCCAGCAGCCGCAGGGGAATAGGAAACACCATATATTTT.

V usage is TRBV19 and J usage is TRBJ2-1, with 11 bases aligning to TRBD2. The CDR3 has 14 amino acids. The J segment lost 7 bases and the V segment lost 5 bases, leaving 4 bases of the junction unmatched. The germline CDR1 and CDR2 sequences are LNHDA and SQIVND (reference sequence). The CDR3 bases are TGTGCCAGTAGTCTGGGACTAGCGGAGAATGAGCAGTTCTTC. Its translation is CASSLGLAENEQFF.

This clone was recorded only once. The J gene is TRBJ2-3, the V gene TRBV19; D perhaps matches TRBD2 (6 bases). Germline assignment: CDR1 LNHDA and CDR2 SQIVND (reference sequence). This CDR3 has 16 amino acids. Trimming stripped 3 bases from V and 4 bases from J, with 17 bases between. CDR3 sequence: CASSIWAGFVPDTQYF. CDR3 DNA: TGTGCCAGTAGTATTTGGGCGGGATTTGTCCCAGATACGCAGTATTTT. Complete variable domain (other parts from reference TRBV19 and TRBJ2-3): DGGITQSPKYLFRKEGQNVTLSCEQNLNHDAMYWYRQDPGQGLRLIYYSQIVNDFQKGDIAEGYSVSREKKESFPLTVTSAQKNPTAFYLCASSIWAGFVPDTQYFGPGTRLTVL.

The V and J genes are TRBV30 and TRBJ2-7; D is possibly TRBD1 (6 bases). Germline lookup yields CDR1 GTSNPN and CDR2 SVGIG (reference sequence). The CDR3 loop spans 16 amino acids. V dropped 2 bases and J dropped 3 bases, with 20 bases sitting between them. Written as DNA, the CDR3 is TGTGCCTGGAGTTCCCACCCCACGACAGGAAACTACGAGCAGTACTTC. It is translated as CAWSSHPTTGNYEQYF.

This sequence joins TRBV6-5 and TRBJ2-5, with D possibly TRBD2 on 6 matching bases. CDR1 and CDR2 from the germline V gene are MNHEY and SVGAGI. Trimming stripped 7 bases from V and 5 bases from J, with 20 bases between. CDR3 length equals 15 residues. CDR3 residues: CASTLTGAGMETQYF. The CDR3 DNA reads as TGTGCCAGCACTCTGACCGGGGCGGGAATGGAGACCCAGTACTTC.

The V and J genes are TRBV4-1 and TRBJ2-2; weak D call: TRBD1 (8 bases). This CDR3 spans 13 amino acids. Germline CDR1 is MGHRA and CDR2 is YSYEKL. The ends were cut back, 6 bases at V and 7 bases at J, with 12 bases in the middle. Here the CDR3 DNA reads TGCGCCAGCAGGACAGGGGAGGGCGGGGAGCTGTTTTTT. It translates to CASRTGEGGELFF.

This clone was seen once. The rearrangement joins TRBV5-6 to TRBJ2-5; perhaps TRBD2 as D (6 bases). The CDR3 totals 16 residues. Germline V gene sequence: CDR1 SGHDT, CDR2 YYEEEE. The germline V and J ends were trimmed by 1 base and 1 base, with 14 bases remaining between them. CDR3 sequence (DNA): TGTGCCAGCAGCTTGCGTGGGGGAGGCCTCCAAGAGACCCAGTACTTC. This codes for CASSLRGGGLQETQYF.

The V and J genes are TRBV27 and TRBJ2-4; 8 positions match TRBD1. Trimming removed 4 bases from V and 4 bases from J; junction bases left unmatched: 15. Looked up from germline, CDR1 is MNHEY and CDR2 is SMNVEV (reference sequence). The CDR3 is made up of 18 amino acids. CDR3: CASSSTTLPTGAKNIQYF. The CDR3 coding sequence is TGTGCCAGCAGTTCAACAACCCTCCCGACAGGGGCGAAAAACATTCAGTACTTC.

Here the CDR3 DNA reads TGCGCCAGCAGCTTGGAGCGACAGGGAAGCTCCTACGAGCAGTACTTC. Translated: CASSLERQGSSYEQYF. This rearrangement joins TRBV5-1 to TRBJ2-7; 7 bases agree with TRBD1. With V trimmed by 0 bases and J by 0 bases, 6 bases remained unmatched. The CDR3 runs 16 residues. Looked up from germline, CDR1 is SGHRS and CDR2 is YFSETQ.

The J gene is TRBJ2-7, the V gene TRBV13, with D perhaps matching TRBD2 (7 bases). Looked up from germline, CDR1 is PRHDT and CDR2 is FYEKMQ (reference sequence). The CDR3 sequence is 14 residues long. Deletions cut 6 bases from V and 5 bases from J, with 17 bases between. As DNA, the CDR3 is TGTGCCAGCAGTTACGTTGGGGGGGCCGACGAGCAGTACTTC. Its protein product is CASSYVGGADEQYF.

This clone came up once. This rearrangement joins TRBV27 to TRBJ1-1, with 7 bases fitting TRBD1. Germline V CDR1 and CDR2: MNHEY, SMNVEV (reference sequence). The V and J ends lost 4 bases and 5 bases, in that order; junction bases with no gene match: 10. The CDR3 extends over 15 amino acids. The CDR3 DNA is TGTGCCAGCAGTTCGCGTTACAGGGGTGGGACTGAAGCTTTCTTT. Protein product: CASSSRYRGGTEAFF.

The chain carries TRBV19 and TRBJ2-3; D call uncertain. Between the trimmed V and J ends, which lost 3 bases and 0 bases, there was a span of 16 bases. The CDR3 has 17 amino acids. Germline V CDR1 and CDR2: LNHDA, SQIVND (reference sequence). DNA for the CDR3: TGTGCCAGTAGTATTGGTCCCGTTTATCCTAGCACAGATACGCAGTATTTT. Encoded protein: CASSIGPVYPSTDTQYF.

This clone was detected a few times. The chain employs TRBV19 and TRBJ1-2, with D uncertain. Germline CDR1 and CDR2: LNHDA and SQIVND (reference sequence). The ends were cut back, 2 bases at V and 4 bases at J, with 8 bases in the middle. The CDR3 is made up of 13 amino acids. The CDR3 region is CASSIKWGYGYTF. Written as DNA, the CDR3 is TGTGCCAGTAGTATAAAGTGGGGCTATGGCTACACCTTC.

This clone was recorded once. This chain links TRBV5-1 with TRBJ2-3; 11 bases align to TRBD2. The germline CDR1 and CDR2 sequences are SGHRS and YFSETQ. This CDR3 has 16 residues. The V gene end was trimmed by 3 bases and the J gene end by 2 bases; junction bases not matched to a gene: 5. CDR3 DNA: TGCGCCAGCAGCTGGAGGGGACTAGCGGTCACAGATACGCAGTATTTT. Its translation is CASSWRGLAVTDTQYF.